Listed below are T cell receptor beta chains from one sample, sequenced in a study of T cell repertoires in cytomegalovirus infection. Their antigens are not known. TCRdb used MiXCR to reprocess the reads, holding one entry per CDR3 protein. The sample carries roughly 990,000 distinct CDR3 sequences, about a third recorded once. The sequencing here drew on cultured CD8+ T cells from PBMCs, taken from culture after CMV antigen stimulation. The receptors were sampled from a human donor in good health (CMV status not recorded). Some clones in this sample may be carry-over from other donors' samples. Each CDR3 is given with its conserved first and last residue. The order of the fields is V gene, J gene, D gene, clone size, CDR3 protein, CDR3 DNA. The D gene is left open where the match is weak. Some rows mark clone size as missing; the rest say once, few, many or name a class of expanded clone.

TRBV27,TRBJ1-2,.,many,CASSLAEGYGYTF,TGTGCCAGCAGTTTGGCGGAAGGCTATGGCTACACCTTC
TRBV7-2,TRBJ1-1,.,.,CASSLAEGVSPEAFF,TGTGCCAGCAGCTTAGCTGAGGGTGTGAGCCCTGAAGCTTTCTTT
TRBV7-9,TRBJ2-1,TRBD2,.,CASLAGGSYNEQFF,TGTGCCAGTTTAGCGGGGGGCTCCTACAATGAGCAGTTCTTC
TRBV6-2/TRBV6-3,TRBJ2-3,TRBD2,few,CASSYSGTSGGSSTDTQYF,TGTGCCAGCAGTTACTCCGGGACTAGCGGGGGGTCGAGCACAGATACGCAGTATTTT
TRBV11-3,TRBJ2-1,.,few,CASSLQFGGLYNEQFF,TGTGCCAGCAGCTTACAGTTCGGGGGCCTCTACAATGAGCAGTTCTTC
TRBV3-1,TRBJ2-5,.,.,CASSQDTMGETQYF,TGTGCCAGCAGCCAAGATACTATGGGGGAGACCCAGTACTTC
TRBV7-8,TRBJ2-5,TRBD1,few,CASSLTGWSETQYF,TGTGCCAGCAGCTTGACAGGGTGGTCGGAGACCCAGTACTTC
TRBV4-1,TRBJ2-1,.,few,CASSQVRLNSYNEQFF,TGCGCCAGCAGCCAAGTCCGCCTCAACTCCTACAATGAGCAGTTCTTC
TRBV27,TRBJ2-1,.,.,CASSSRGGGPDNEQFF,TGTGCCAGCAGTTCCCGAGGGGGGGGGCCGGACAATGAGCAGTTCTTC
TRBV7-8,TRBJ1-2,.,many,CASSLDPGDYGYTF,TGTGCCAGCAGCTTAGATCCAGGCGACTATGGCTACACCTTC
TRBV7-9,TRBJ2-5,.,.,CASSLVPGSGETQYF,TGTGCCAGCAGCTTAGTTCCAGGGTCAGGAGAGACCCAGTACTTC
TRBV12-3/TRBV12-4,TRBJ2-7,TRBD2,few,CASSLETSGSSYEQYF,TGTGCCAGCAGTTTAGAGACTAGCGGTAGCTCCTACGAGCAGTACTTC
TRBV6-1,TRBJ2-5,.,few,CASSYRGTQYF,TGTGCCAGCAGTTACCGGGGGACCCAGTACTTC
TRBV5-1,TRBJ2-5,.,.,CASSLIGLENLQETQYF,TGCGCCAGCAGCTTGATCGGGCTTGAGAACCTCCAAGAGACCCAGTACTTC
TRBV6-5,TRBJ2-5,.,.,CASSPVASVQETQYF,TGTGCCAGCAGCCCTGTAGCTAGCGTACAAGAGACCCAGTACTTC
TRBV12-3/TRBV12-4,TRBJ2-2,TRBD1,few,CASSKTGTGELFF,TGTGCCAGCAGTAAGACAGGGACCGGGGAGCTGTTTTTT
TRBV7-6,TRBJ1-1,.,many,CASSSLPPGYTEAFF,TGTGCCAGCAGCTCGCTACCCCCAGGGTACACTGAAGCTTTCTTT
TRBV5-5,TRBJ2-2,TRBD2,.,CASSPLGRGGPGELFF,TGTGCCAGCAGCCCCCTAGGGCGGGGGGGCCCCGGGGAGCTGTTTTTT
TRBV7-9,TRBJ1-6,.,.,CASSDRDHSPLHF,TGTGCCAGCAGCGATAGGGACCACTCACCCCTCCACTTT
TRBV11-2,TRBJ1-4,.,few,CASSTETSNEKLFF,TGTGCCAGCAGCACGGAGACTTCTAATGAAAAACTGTTTTTT
TRBV29-1,TRBJ1-2,.,.,CSVVRDNIDGYTF,TGCAGCGTAGTCCGGGACAACATAGATGGCTACACCTTC